This T cell receptor beta chain was recorded in a study of blood T cells in healthy people across ages. The donors, healthy Caucasians from Russia, were aged about 6 to 90. The study's findings and limits: It was held that diversity estimates obtained from one million T cells represented underestimates.

The V gene lost 3 bases and the J gene lost 2 bases, with 16 bases spanning the gap. The CDR3 is 16 amino acids. Per germline, CDR1 SGDLS and CDR2 YYNGEE. Primers used in a second PCR of about 6 to 11 cycles were a sample-barcoded 5' primer and a J-beta primer mix. Unique molecular identifiers of 12 random nucleotides labeled each cDNA. TCRdb re-derived calls from the 5' RACE reads in MiXCR, one entry per CDR3 protein. This repertoire shows 750,000 to 950,000 distinct CDR3 sequences, roughly 53% found once; its top ten account for roughly two fifths. In regard to this clonotype: Its target is not known.

The rearrangement uses TRBV9 and TRBJ2-3; D ambiguous. The clonotype was recovered from a man older than 75 in good health. Material: blood. CDR3 sequence reads: CASSGDDVVSTDTQYF. The CDR3 region has the DNA TGTGCCAGCAGCGGAGACGATGTGGTATCCACAGATACGCAGTATTTT.